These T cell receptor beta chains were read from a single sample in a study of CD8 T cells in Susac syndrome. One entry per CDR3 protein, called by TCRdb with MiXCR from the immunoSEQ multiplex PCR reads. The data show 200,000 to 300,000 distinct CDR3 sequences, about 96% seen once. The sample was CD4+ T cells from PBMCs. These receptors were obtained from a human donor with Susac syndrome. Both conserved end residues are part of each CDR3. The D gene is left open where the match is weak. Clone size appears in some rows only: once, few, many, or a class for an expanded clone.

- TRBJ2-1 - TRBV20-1 CSARDLRGPYNEQFF TGCAGTGCTAGAGATCTCCGGGGACCCTACAATGAGCAGTTCTTC
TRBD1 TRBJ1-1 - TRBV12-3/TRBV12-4 CASSLRDSEGTEAFF TGTGCCAGCAGTCTCCGGGACAGTGAAGGGACTGAAGCTTTCTTT
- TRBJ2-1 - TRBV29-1 CSVNRQDNEQFF TGCAGCGTTAATCGACAGGACAATGAGCAGTTCTTC
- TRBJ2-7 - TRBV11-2 CASSPSDFSYEQYF TGTGCCAGCAGCCCTAGTGATTTCTCCTACGAGCAGTACTTC
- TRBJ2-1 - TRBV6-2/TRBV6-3 CASSSWPLGNEQFF TGTGCCAGCAGTTCGTGGCCGCTTGGAAATGAGCAGTTCTTC
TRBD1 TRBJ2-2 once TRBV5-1 CASSLGGGTTGELFF TGCGCCAGCAGCTTGGGAGGGGGCACTACCGGGGAGCTGTTTTTT
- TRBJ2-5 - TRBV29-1 CSVRRNLGQETQYF TGCAGCGTTAGGAGGAATTTGGGGCAAGAGACCCAGTACTTC
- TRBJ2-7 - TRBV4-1 CASSHTVRVYSYEQYF TGCGCCAGCAGCCATACGGTCCGGGTGTACTCCTACGAGCAGTACTTC
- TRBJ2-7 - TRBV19 CASSISEGGYEQYF TGTGCCAGTAGTATCTCAGAAGGAGGCTACGAGCAGTACTTC
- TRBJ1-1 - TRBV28 CASLGRSYTEAFF TGTGCCAGCCTCGGGCGTTCGTACACTGAAGCTTTCTTT
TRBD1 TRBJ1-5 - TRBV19 CASSVGQSNQPQHF TGTGCCAGTAGTGTGGGACAGAGCAATCAGCCCCAGCATTTT
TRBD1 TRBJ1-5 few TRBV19 CASSGGQGNQPQHF TGTGCCAGTAGTGGGGGACAGGGCAATCAGCCCCAGCATTTT
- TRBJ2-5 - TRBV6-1 CASKNYRVGETQYF TGTGCCAGCAAAAATTACAGGGTCGGGGAGACCCAGTACTTC
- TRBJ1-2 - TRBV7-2 CASSLIPGSSVGYTF TGTGCCAGCAGCCTTATTCCGGGGTCCTCGGTTGGCTACACCTTC
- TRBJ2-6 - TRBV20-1 CSAGTGLSGANVLTF TGCAGTGCTGGGACCGGACTCTCTGGGGCCAACGTCCTGACTTTC
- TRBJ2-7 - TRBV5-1 CASSPVGNEQYF TGCGCCAGCAGCCCGGTTGGGAACGAGCAGTACTTC
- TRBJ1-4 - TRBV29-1 CSVRTTATNEKLFF TGCAGCGTAAGGACAACAGCAACTAATGAAAAACTGTTTTTT
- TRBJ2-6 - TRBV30 CAWSGTPRVLTF TGTGCCTGGAGTGGGACCCCCAGGGTCCTGACTTTC
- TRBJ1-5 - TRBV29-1 CSVGWGVDSDRNQPQHF TGCAGCGTTGGGTGGGGCGTAGACTCTGATCGCAATCAGCCCCAGCATTTT
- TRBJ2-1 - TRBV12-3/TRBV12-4 CASSLAGPYPGEQFF TGTGCCAGCAGTTTAGCGGGACCATATCCGGGAGAGCAGTTCTTC
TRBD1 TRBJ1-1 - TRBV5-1 CASSLGDSEAFF TGCGCCAGCAGCTTAGGGGACAGTGAAGCTTTCTTT
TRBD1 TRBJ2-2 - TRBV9 CASSPIGQVRGTGELFF TGTGCCAGCAGCCCCATAGGACAGGTCAGGGGCACCGGGGAGCTGTTTTTT
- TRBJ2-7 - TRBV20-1 CSARNLRAEVRDEQYF TGCAGTGCAAGAAACCTCCGAGCGGAGGTGAGGGACGAGCAGTACTTC
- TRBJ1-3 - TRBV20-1 CSARQISGNTIYF TGCAGTGCTCGACAGATCTCTGGAAACACCATATATTTT
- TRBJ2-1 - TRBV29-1 CSVEPRGYNEQFF TGCAGCGTTGAACCCAGGGGTTACAATGAGCAGTTCTTC
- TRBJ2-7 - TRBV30 CAWRSPGVSYEQYF TGTGCCTGGAGGTCCCCAGGGGTCTCCTACGAGCAGTACTTC
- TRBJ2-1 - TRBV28 CASSPLGVTYNEQFF TGTGCCAGCAGTCCCTTGGGGGTTACCTACAATGAGCAGTTCTTC
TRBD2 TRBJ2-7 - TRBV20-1 CSARETGLAGGFGEQYF TGCAGTGCTAGAGAGACGGGACTAGCGGGAGGTTTTGGCGAGCAGTACTTC
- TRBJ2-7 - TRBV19 CASMLTGSYEQYF TGTGCCAGTATGCTGACAGGATCCTACGAGCAGTACTTC
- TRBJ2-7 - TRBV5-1 CASSTEDEQYF TGCGCCAGTTCGACGGAAGACGAGCAGTACTTC
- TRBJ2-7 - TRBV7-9 CASSKGQGSWSEEYEQYF TGTGCCAGCAGCAAAGGGCAGGGAAGCTGGTCGGAGGAATACGAGCAGTACTTC
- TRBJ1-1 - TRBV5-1 CASSREGDTEAFF TGCGCCAGCAGCCGTGAGGGTGACACTGAAGCTTTCTTT
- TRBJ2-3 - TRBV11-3 CASSLGAGRTSTDTQYF TGTGCCAGCAGCTTAGGGGCGGGAAGAACCAGCACAGATACGCAGTATTTT
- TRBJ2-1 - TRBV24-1 CATKGSARHYNEQFF TGTGCCACCAAGGGCTCCGCAAGACATTACAATGAGCAGTTCTTC
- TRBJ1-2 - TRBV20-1 CSAERGFDYGYTF TGCAGTGCCGAACGGGGGTTCGACTATGGCTACACCTTC
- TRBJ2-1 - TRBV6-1 CASSTGTLNEQFF TGTGCCAGCAGCACCGGGACCCTTAATGAGCAGTTCTTC
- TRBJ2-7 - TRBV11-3 CASSLEKVEIEYF TGTGCCAGCAGCCTAGAAAAGGTGGAGATAGAGTACTTC
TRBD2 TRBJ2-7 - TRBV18 CASSSSGMDNYPMESYEQYF TGTGCCAGTTCCTCTAGCGGGATGGACAATTACCCCATGGAGTCCTACGAGCAGTACTTC
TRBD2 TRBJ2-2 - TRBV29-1 CSVERGANTGELFF TGCAGCGTTGAACGGGGGGCGAACACCGGGGAGCTGTTTTTT
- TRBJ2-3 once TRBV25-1 CATSRRPPFHTQYF TGTGCCACTAGCCGACGGCCCCCCTTCCATACGCAGTATTTT
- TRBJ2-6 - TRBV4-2 CASSQESAGLFSGANVLTF TGTGCCAGCAGCCAAGAATCGGCGGGACTGTTCTCTGGGGCCAACGTCCTGACTTTC
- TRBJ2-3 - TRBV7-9 CASSPRRDNADTQYF TGTGCCAGCAGCCCCCGGCGGGACAATGCAGATACGCAGTATTTT
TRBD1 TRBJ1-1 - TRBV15 CATSRDRDRWTEAFF TGTGCCACCAGCAGAGATCGGGACAGATGGACTGAAGCTTTCTTT
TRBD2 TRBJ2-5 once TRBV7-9 CASIPASSSGGQYF TGTGCCAGCATCCCAGCGTCATCCTCGGGGGGCCAGTACTTC
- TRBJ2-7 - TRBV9 CASSHGQEPTYEQYF TGTGCCAGCAGCCATGGGCAGGAGCCAACCTACGAGCAGTACTTC
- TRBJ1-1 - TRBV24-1 CATSDLQVRKVMNTEAFF TGTGCCACCAGTGATTTGCAGGTCAGGAAGGTAATGAACACTGAAGCTTTCTTT
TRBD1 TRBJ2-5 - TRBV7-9 CASNPRRTGKETQYF TGTGCCAGCAACCCCCGGAGGACAGGGAAAGAGACCCAGTACTTC
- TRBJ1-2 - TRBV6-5 CASSRGQVEGYTF TGTGCCAGCAGCCGTGGGCAGGTAGAAGGCTACACCTTC